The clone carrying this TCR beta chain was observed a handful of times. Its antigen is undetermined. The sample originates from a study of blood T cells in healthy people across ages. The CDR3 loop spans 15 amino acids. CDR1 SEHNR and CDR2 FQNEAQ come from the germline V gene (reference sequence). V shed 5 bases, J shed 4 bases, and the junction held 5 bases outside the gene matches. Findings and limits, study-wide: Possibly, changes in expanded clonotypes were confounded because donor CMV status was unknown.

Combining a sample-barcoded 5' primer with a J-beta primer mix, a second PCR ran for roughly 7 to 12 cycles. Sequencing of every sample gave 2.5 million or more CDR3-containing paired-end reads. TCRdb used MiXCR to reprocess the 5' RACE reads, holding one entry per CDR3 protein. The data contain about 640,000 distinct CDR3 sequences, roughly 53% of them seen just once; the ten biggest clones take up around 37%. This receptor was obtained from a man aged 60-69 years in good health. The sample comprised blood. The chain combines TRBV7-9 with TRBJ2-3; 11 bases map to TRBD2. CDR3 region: CASSPLAGGPDTQYF. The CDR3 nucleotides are TGTGCCAGCAGCCCCCTAGCGGGGGGACCAGATACGCAGTATTTT.